Following are 22 T cell receptor beta chains from one sample sequenced in a study of neoadjuvant anti-PD-1 for oral cavity cancer. Sequenced by immunoSEQ multiplex PCR; TCRdb stores in-frame clones only, minus some. The table shows 75,000 or so clones, with around 80% occurring only once. This specimen consisted of PBMCs, obtained before nivolumab (anti-PD-1) treatment. These receptors all stem from a person between 40 and 79 years old with oral cavity squamous cell carcinoma.

The rearrangement uses TRBV6-5 and TRBJ1-6; 11 bases fit TRBD1. V lost 6 bases to trimming and J lost 6 bases; unmatched junction nucleotides: 4. The CDR3 runs to 15 residues. Germline assignment: CDR1 MNHEY and CDR2 SVGAGI. CDR3 region: CASRTGQGANSPLHF. In DNA form, the CDR3 reads TGTGCCAGCAGGACCGGACAGGGGGCTAATTCACCCCTCCACTTT.

The chain employs TRBV28 and TRBJ2-7; D gene ambiguous. This CDR3 is 14 amino acids long. The V end was cut by 0 bases, the J end by 4 bases, with 10 bases between. From germline, CDR1 is MDHEN and CDR2 SYDVKM. The CDR3 spells CASSLWAVRYEQYF. Here the CDR3 DNA reads TGTGCCAGCAGTTTATGGGCAGTGAGATACGAGCAGTACTTC.

The chain links TRBV7-9 to TRBJ2-7, with unresolved D. With 4 bases removed from V and 6 bases from J, the gap between germline ends came to 7 bases. This CDR3 has 11 amino acids. Germline V CDR1 and CDR2: SEHNR, FQNEAQ (reference sequence). The CDR3: CASSSLGEQYF. The CDR3 nucleotides read TGTGCCAGCAGCTCCCTAGGCGAGCAGTACTTC.

V gene TRBV7-9 combines with J gene TRBJ2-2; no definite D call. In germline, CDR1 is SEHNR, CDR2 FQNEAQ (reference sequence). Trimming took 3 bases from V and 6 from J, leaving 8 bases between them. The CDR3 covers 13 residues. CDR3 in amino acids: CASSLSAAGELFF. CDR3 nucleotides: TGTGCCAGCAGCTTGAGTGCTGCCGGGGAGCTGTTTTTT.

The chain recombines TRBV10-3 with TRBJ2-7; a weak D match, TRBD1 (7 bases). The germline V gene has CDR1 ENHRY and CDR2 SYGVKD. V was clipped by 4 bases and J by 4 bases, with 17 bases between them. The CDR3 is made up of 15 amino acids. The CDR3 DNA is TGTGCCATCAGTGGGATCCCAGGGGGAGGATACGAGCAGTACTTC. Residues: CAISGIPGGGYEQYF.

This chain joins TRBV11-2 and TRBJ1-4; D may be TRBD1 (5 bases). CDR3 size: 15 residues. Germline values: CDR1 SGHAT, CDR2 FQNNGV. V lost 4 bases and J lost 7, with 16 bases in between. The chain's CDR3 is CASSSSPWGVEKLFF. The CDR3 nucleotides read TGTGCCAGCAGCTCCTCCCCCTGGGGCGTTGAAAAACTGTTTTTT.

This clone appeared a single time. V and J are TRBV2 and TRBJ2-1, with D tentatively TRBD1 or TRBD2 (5 bases each). Germline-derived CDR1 and CDR2 are SNHLY and FYNNEI. The CDR3 consists of 13 residues. Trimming pared 8 bases from V and 6 bases from J, leaving 14 bases between. As DNA, the CDR3 is TGTGCCAGCGCAGTCCGGGACGCCAATGAGCAGTTCTTC. It encodes CASAVRDANEQFF.

This rearrangement joins TRBV7-9 to TRBJ2-7; 9 nucleotides align to TRBD1. Germline CDR1 and CDR2: SEHNR and FQNEAQ (reference sequence). Trimming at V came to 6 bases and at J to 2 bases, leaving 2 bases not matched to a gene. CDR3 length: 13 amino acids. As DNA, the CDR3 is TGTGCCAGCAGTTGGGACAGGGCCTACGAGCAGTACTTC. It translates to CASSWDRAYEQYF. The full variable domain, rest sourced from reference TRBV7-9 and TRBJ2-7, is DTGVSQNPRHKITKRGQNVTFRCDPISEHNRLYWYRQTLGQGPEFLTYFQNEAQLEKSRLLSDRFSAERPKGSFSTLEIQRTEQGDSAMYLCASSWDRAYEQYFGPGTRLTVT.

The chain links TRBV2 to TRBJ2-6, with TRBD2 as a possible D gene (5 bases). The CDR3 loop spans 16 amino acids. V lost 6 bases, J lost 0 bases, and 12 bases lay in between. Germline assignment: CDR1 SNHLY and CDR2 FYNNEI. The CDR3 reads CASRETGGSGANVLTF. The DNA for the CDR3 is TGTGCCAGCAGGGAAACCGGAGGCTCTGGGGCCAACGTCCTGACTTTC. The full variable domain, rest sourced from reference TRBV2 and TRBJ2-6, is EPEVTQTPSHQVTQMGQEVILRCVPISNHLYFYWYRQILGQKVEFLVSFYNNEISEKSEIFDDQFSVERPDGSNFTLKIRSTKLEDSAMYFCASRETGGSGANVLTFGAGSRLTVL.

The chain joins TRBV6-6 to TRBJ1-5, with D perhaps TRBD1 (5 bases). Germline values: CDR1 MNHNY, CDR2 SVGAGI (reference sequence). Trimming took off 6 bases at V and 5 bases at J, with 11 bases between the two ends. The CDR3 is made up of 13 amino acids. CDR3 DNA: TGTGCCAGCAGAGAGCAGGGCTATCAGCCCCAGCATTTT. Translated: CASREQGYQPQHF.

The chain recombines TRBV5-1 with TRBJ1-4; D not certain. Germline-derived CDR1 and CDR2 are SGHRS and YFSETQ. V lost 0 bases to trimming and J lost 3 bases, with 9 bases between them. The CDR3 runs 15 residues. The DNA for the CDR3 is TGCGCCAGCAGCTTGGTGGGAAAGTCTAATGAAAAACTGTTTTTT. Amino acids: CASSLVGKSNEKLFF. Variable domain in full (rest from reference TRBV5-1 and TRBJ1-4): KAGVTQTPRYLIKTRGQQVTLSCSPISGHRSVSWYQQTPGQGLQFLFEYFSETQRNKGNFPGRFSGRQFSNSRSEMNVSTLELGDSALYLCASSLVGKSNEKLFFGSGTQLSVL.

This clone was counted a single time. The CDR3 region is CASSRTMGAYEQYF. DNA for the CDR3: TGTGCCAGCAGTCGGACTATGGGCGCCTACGAGCAGTACTTC. The chain joins TRBV28 to TRBJ2-7, with D possibly matching TRBD2 (6 bases). V lost 5 bases to trimming and J lost 2 bases, with 13 bases between them. The CDR3 is 14 amino acids. Germline lookup yields CDR1 MDHEN and CDR2 SYDVKM.

The rearrangement links TRBV25-1 to TRBJ2-7, with TRBD1 matching 8 bases. CDR3 length: 14 amino acids. Germline CDR1 reads MGHDK; CDR2 reads SYGVNS. Trimming at V came to 7 bases and at J to 2 bases, leaving 7 bases not matched to a gene. CDR3 protein: CASTGQGRTYEQYF. The CDR3 nucleotides are TGTGCCAGCACAGGACAGGGTCGGACCTACGAGCAGTACTTC.

This rearrangement joins TRBV7-2 to TRBJ2-3; 10 bases map to TRBD2. J lost 4 bases, V lost 5 bases, and 6 bases had no gene match. The CDR3 extends over 15 amino acids. Germline CDR1 and CDR2: SGHTA and FQGNSA. The CDR3 DNA follows: TGTGCCAGCAGCCTGACTAGCGGGCCTTCAGATACGCAGTATTTT. Translating gives CASSLTSGPSDTQYF.

The genes are TRBV25-1 and TRBJ2-3; possibly TRBD2 for D (5 bases). The CDR3 contains 16 residues. Trimming removed 3 bases from V and 2 bases from J, with 15 bases in between. CDR1 MGHDK and CDR2 SYGVNS come from the germline V gene. The CDR3 protein is CASSEWTGMNTDTQYF. CDR3 coding DNA: TGTGCCAGCAGTGAGTGGACTGGGATGAACACAGATACGCAGTATTTT.

This chain links TRBV30 with TRBJ2-7; TRBD1 might be the D (6 bases). In germline, CDR1 is GTSNPN, CDR2 SVGIG (reference sequence). CDR3 size: 14 residues. V was cut by 5 bases and J by 6 bases, with 20 bases left in between. CDR3 loop: CAWGGGTKAVEQYF. The CDR3 DNA sequence: TGTGCCTGGGGGGGCGGTACAAAGGCAGTCGAGCAGTACTTC.

CDR3 sequence (DNA): TGTGCCAGCAGTAACGGCGGGAGTCCCTCCTACAATGAGCAGTTCTTC. Its protein is CASSNGGSPSYNEQFF. V gene TRBV11-3 combines with J gene TRBJ2-1; TRBD2 aligns across 7 bases. Germline V CDR1 and CDR2: SGHNT, YENEEA. The CDR3 extends over 16 amino acids. The trim removed 6 bases at V and 0 bases at J, leaving 8 bases unmatched.

The genes are TRBV19 and TRBJ1-1; D possibly corresponds to TRBD1 (6 bases). Germline-derived CDR1 and CDR2 are LNHDA and SQIVND (reference sequence). The V end lost 5 bases, the J end lost 6 bases, and 13 bases lay between the germline ends. The CDR3 consists of 13 residues. CDR3 loop: CASSGLGAAEAFF. As DNA, the CDR3 is TGTGCCAGTAGTGGTTTGGGGGCGGCTGAAGCTTTCTTT.

The genes are TRBV5-1 and TRBJ2-7; 12 bases match TRBD2. Germline assignment: CDR1 SGHRS and CDR2 YFSETQ. This CDR3 region has 16 residues. Losses at the gene ends were 4 bases for V and 2 bases for J; bases not matched to a gene: 7. The CDR3 DNA follows: TGCGCCAGCAGCCCTGGGACTAGCGGGCCCCCCTACGAGCAGTACTTC. Its translation is CASSPGTSGPPYEQYF.

The J gene is TRBJ2-2, the V gene TRBV6-4, with D possibly being TRBD1 (5 bases). The CDR3 contains 13 residues. The germline V gene has CDR1 MRHNA and CDR2 SNTAGT. Trimming left V 4 bases short and J 4 bases short, with 7 bases between. DNA for the CDR3: TGTGCCAGCAGTGCACAGGTCACCGGGGAGCTGTTTTTT. Amino acid sequence: CASSAQVTGELFF.

This clone was picked up one time. The rearrangement joins TRBV5-1 to TRBJ2-5; D call uncertain. Trimming stripped 0 bases from V and 2 bases from J, with 8 bases between. This CDR3 contains 14 residues. Germline-derived CDR1 and CDR2 are SGHRS and YFSETQ. CDR3 DNA: TGCGCCAGCAGCTTGGGACCAGAACAAGAGACCCAGTACTTC. Translating gives CASSLGPEQETQYF.

CDR3: CASSWGRGGDGGYTF. The DNA of the CDR3 is TGCGCCAGCAGCTGGGGGCGGGGAGGTGACGGTGGCTACACCTTC. This chain joins TRBV5-1 and TRBJ1-2; D perhaps matches TRBD1 (6 bases). CDR1 is SGHRS and CDR2 is YFSETQ in the germline V gene. The CDR3 spans 15 residues. Trimming removed 3 bases from V and 7 bases from J, with 19 bases in between.